A selection of T cell receptor beta chains follows, all from one sample in a study of CD8+CD57+ T cells in acquired aplastic anemia. TCRdb ran MiXCR on the reads and lists one entry per CDR3 protein. The sample has 150,000 to 200,000 distinct CDR3 sequences, around half seen once; the top ten hold roughly 1.1%. Sequencing input: sorted CD4+, CD8+, or CD8+CD57+ T cells (not recorded which) from PBMCs. These receptors were taken from a human donor with aplastic anemia. CDR3s include the opening cysteine and the closing phenylalanine or tryptophan. D genes are given only for firm matches. Clone size appears in some rows only: once, few, many, or a class for an expanded clone.

v_call	j_call	d_call	clone_size	cdr3_nt	cdr3_aa
TRBV20-1	TRBJ2-3	TRBD1	many	TGCAGTGCTAGGGGGGACAGGGGGCATGGAGATACGCAGTATTTT	CSARGDRGHGDTQYF
TRBV7-2	TRBJ2-7	TRBD1	-	TGTGCCAGCAGAGCGGGACAGGGCGGGCCCCACGAGCAGTACTTC	CASRAGQGGPHEQYF
TRBV15	TRBJ2-1	-	-	TGTGCCACCAGCAGAGATGAGTGGGGGGGCGATGAGCAGTTCTTC	CATSRDEWGGDEQFF
TRBV7-6	TRBJ2-3	-	-	TGTGCCAGCCGTGGAGTTTCAGAGACGCAGTATTTT	CASRGVSETQYF
TRBV24-1	TRBJ2-7	-	-	TGTGCCACCAGTGATGCTAGCGACGGACCCTACGAGCAGTACTTC	CATSDASDGPYEQYF
TRBV7-2	TRBJ2-1	-	many	TGTGCCAGCAGGGGGGGCAGGATCTACAATGAGCAGTTCTTC	CASRGGRIYNEQFF
TRBV9	TRBJ1-4	TRBD1	many	TGTGCCAGCAGCGTAGAGGGACAGAGGAATGAAAAACTGTTTTTT	CASSVEGQRNEKLFF
TRBV29-1	TRBJ2-1	-	many	TGCAGCGTTGAAGATGCTGGGGTCAATGAGCAGTTCTTC	CSVEDAGVNEQFF
TRBV5-1	TRBJ2-5	-	-	TGCGCCAGCAGCTATTACCACCAGGGTACCCAGGGAGAGACCCAGTACTTC	CASSYYHQGTQGETQYF
TRBV3-1	TRBJ1-5	-	many	TGTGCCAGCAGCCAAGGGACCGGTAGTAGTCAGCCCCAGCATTTT	CASSQGTGSSQPQHF
TRBV29-1	TRBJ1-2	-	-	TGCAGCGTTGAAGGTCAGGCGACAAACTATGGCTACACCTTC	CSVEGQATNYGYTF
TRBV15	TRBJ2-7	TRBD2	-	TGTGCCACCAGCGAGAGCGGGGGCTCAGGGAGCTCCTACGAGCAGTACTTC	CATSESGGSGSSYEQYF
TRBV5-4	TRBJ2-5	-	-	TGTGCCAGCAGCTTGAGGCCCCAAGAGACCCAGTACTTC	CASSLRPQETQYF
TRBV10-3	TRBJ1-1	-	-	TGTGCCATCAGTGAGGGGGCAGGGGCCAGTGTTGGCGCTGAAGCTTTCTTT	CAISEGAGASVGAEAFF
TRBV5-1	TRBJ2-2	-	many	TGCGCCAGCAGCTTGTTACCGATGGGGACCGGGGAGCTGTTTTTT	CASSLLPMGTGELFF